The clone carrying this T cell receptor (beta chain) has just a few counts. The antigen is not known. TCRdb re-called the 5' RACE reads through MiXCR, storing one row per CDR3 protein. Of roughly 630,000 distinct CDR3 sequences in the sample, just over 7% were seen once. The J segment lost 0 bases and the V segment lost 0 bases, leaving 5 bases of the junction unmatched. Germline CDR1 SGHDT, CDR2 YYEEEE. The CDR3 spans 16 residues. This record comes from a study of identical twins. Study-wide findings and caveats: Alpha sequences out of frame and shared by twins had excess low generation probability.

This sample was also put to use in a study of yellow fever vaccine responses in identical twins.

The clonotype was recovered from a woman younger than 30 in good health. Sequenced material: PBMCs. The rearrangement links TRBV5-6 to TRBJ2-5; 7 nucleotides align to TRBD2. The CDR3 bases are TGTGCCAGCAGCTTGGCCGGGCGGGGGAACCAAGAGACCCAGTACTTC. It is translated as CASSLAGRGNQETQYF.